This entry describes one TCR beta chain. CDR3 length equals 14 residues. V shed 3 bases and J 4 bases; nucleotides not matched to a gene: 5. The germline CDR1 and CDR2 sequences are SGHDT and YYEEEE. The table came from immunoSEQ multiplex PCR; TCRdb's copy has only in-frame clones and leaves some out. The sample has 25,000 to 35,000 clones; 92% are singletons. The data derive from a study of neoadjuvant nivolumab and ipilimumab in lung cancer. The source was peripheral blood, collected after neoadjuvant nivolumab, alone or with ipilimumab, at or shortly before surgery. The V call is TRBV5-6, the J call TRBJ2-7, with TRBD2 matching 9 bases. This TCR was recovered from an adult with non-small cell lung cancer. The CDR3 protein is CASSSLAGAYEQYF. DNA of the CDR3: TGTGCCAGCAGCTCTTTAGCGGGAGCATACGAGCAGTACTTC.